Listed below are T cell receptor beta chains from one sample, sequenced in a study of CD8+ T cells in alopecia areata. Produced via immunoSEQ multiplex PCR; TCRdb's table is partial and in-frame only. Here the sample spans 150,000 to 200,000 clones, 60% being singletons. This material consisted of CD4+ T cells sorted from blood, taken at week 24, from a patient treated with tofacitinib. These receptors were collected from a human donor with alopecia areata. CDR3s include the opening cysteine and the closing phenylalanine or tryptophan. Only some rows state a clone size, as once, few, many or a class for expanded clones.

CDR3aa: CSVFGTGAYGYTF
v_gene: TRBV29-1
abundance: NA
j_gene: TRBJ1-2

CDR3aa: CSVKTGPRHATNEKLFF
v_gene: TRBV29-1
abundance: NA
j_gene: TRBJ1-4

CDR3aa: CASSQAGRGYGYTF
v_gene: TRBV14
abundance: NA
j_gene: TRBJ1-2

CDR3aa: CASSQDNTGVNTEAFF
v_gene: TRBV4-3
abundance: few
j_gene: TRBJ1-1

CDR3aa: CASSQDNEGAYGYTF
v_gene: TRBV4-3
abundance: NA
j_gene: TRBJ1-2

CDR3aa: CASSLSGFYEQYF
v_gene: TRBV28
abundance: NA
j_gene: TRBJ2-7

CDR3aa: CASSSVTGTGKYEQYF
v_gene: TRBV7-9
abundance: NA
j_gene: TRBJ2-7

CDR3aa: CASSSQTGDLTGELFF
v_gene: TRBV4-3
abundance: NA
j_gene: TRBJ2-2

CDR3aa: CASSPQRAQETQYF
v_gene: TRBV5-1
abundance: few
j_gene: TRBJ2-5

CDR3aa: CSVAVGGFGNTGELFF
v_gene: TRBV29-1
abundance: NA
j_gene: TRBJ2-2

CDR3aa: CASSEPGQGQPQHF
v_gene: TRBV25-1
abundance: NA
j_gene: TRBJ1-5

CDR3aa: CASSPQGQGRYNYGYTF
v_gene: TRBV7-2
abundance: few
j_gene: TRBJ1-2

CDR3aa: CAISEGDYGYTF
v_gene: TRBV10-3
abundance: few
j_gene: TRBJ1-2

CDR3aa: CSVSASGRADTQYF
v_gene: TRBV29-1
abundance: NA
j_gene: TRBJ2-3

CDR3aa: CASSQEAGFSGGEQFF
v_gene: TRBV4-3
abundance: few
j_gene: TRBJ2-1

CDR3aa: CASSQVRGSSYNEQFF
v_gene: TRBV4-2
abundance: NA
j_gene: TRBJ2-1

CDR3aa: CAIKTSTDTQYF
v_gene: TRBV10-3
abundance: NA
j_gene: TRBJ2-3

CDR3aa: CASSSRNSYEQYF
v_gene: TRBV7-2
abundance: NA
j_gene: TRBJ2-7